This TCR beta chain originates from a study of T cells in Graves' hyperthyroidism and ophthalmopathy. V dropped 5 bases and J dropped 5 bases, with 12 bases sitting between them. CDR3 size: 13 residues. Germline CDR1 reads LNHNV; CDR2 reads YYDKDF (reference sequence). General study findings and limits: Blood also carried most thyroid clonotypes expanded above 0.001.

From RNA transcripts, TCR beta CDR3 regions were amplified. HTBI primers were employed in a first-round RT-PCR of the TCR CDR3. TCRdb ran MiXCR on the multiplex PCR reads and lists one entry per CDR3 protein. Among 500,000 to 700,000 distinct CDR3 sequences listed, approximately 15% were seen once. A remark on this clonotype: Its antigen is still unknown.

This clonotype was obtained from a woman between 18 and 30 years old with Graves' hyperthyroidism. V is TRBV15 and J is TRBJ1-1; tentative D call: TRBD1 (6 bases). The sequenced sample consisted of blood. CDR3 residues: CATSWRGGTEAFF. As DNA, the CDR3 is TGTGCCACCAGCTGGAGGGGGGGGACTGAAGCTTTCTTT.